This T cell receptor beta chain was sequenced for a study of CD8 T cells in ankylosing spondylitis (dated by TCRdb to about 2017). Background for the entire study: The study set out to find disease-linked TCR variants by profiling T cell receptor beta repertoires in ankylosing spondylitis patients and healthy donors. In total, the full study cohort was made up of nearly 110 healthy donors and 25 to 30 ankylosing spondylitis patients. Peripheral blood samples were taken, and synovial fluid was additionally collected from ankylosing spondylitis patients.

The sample holds many counts of this clonotype. No antigen is known for it. No base qualities exist here, and no much larger clone lies one base off it. Including cysteine and phenylalanine, the CDR3 has 16 amino acids. Of the read, only the CDR3 DNA is kept; its 48 bases are in frame from base 1. Trimming accounts for 5 bases at V and 0 bases at J, while the number of junction bases matched to no gene is 10. Reading the germline V gene gives CDR1 SGHTA and CDR2 FQGNSA. Summary of the overall study and its limitations: The disease-linked clones were reported as significantly enriched in matched synovial fluid samples from ankylosing spondylitis patients. Some motif variants had previously been reported in the synovial fluid and blood of reactive arthritis patients, which suggests shared mechanisms of disease initiation. A CD8+ phenotype was shown by the disease-linked clones, which were found at relatively low frequencies in peripheral blood. A TCR beta motif of about eight highly homologous amino acid variants appeared characteristic of blood from ankylosing spondylitis patients.

Sequencing took place on an Illumina HiSeq 2500. Quantitative 5'-RACE with molecular barcodes was the method used to prepare the TCR beta libraries. In the authors' own workflow: To identify disease-linked TCR variants, a new computational method was used, one built on a probabilistic model of VDJ rearrangement. The public sequencing data were trimmed at Q25 with fastp and processed into clonotypes with MiXCR by TCRdb, which kept only in-frame beta chains. Identical CDR3 protein sequences are pooled into one entry, listed with their most common genes and DNA. TCRdb's processing, not the authors', yielded these V and J calls. This sample gives 150,000 to 200,000 distinct CDR3 sequences in total; roughly 18% of them show up just once. Approximately 4% of the sample is in the top ten clones.

This TCR derives from a male donor between 5 and 29 years old with ankylosing spondylitis or in good health (not recorded which). Donor details come from another sample of the same person, matched by shared clones. The specimen was blood, either unsorted or a sorted T cell fraction (not recorded which). The chain joins TRBV7-2 to TRBJ2-7; the central 7 bases match TRBD2. The nucleotide sequence reads as follows: TGTGCCAGCAGCATCGCGAGCGGGAACCCCTCCTACGAGCAGTACTTC. Its product reads: CASSIASGNPSYEQYF.